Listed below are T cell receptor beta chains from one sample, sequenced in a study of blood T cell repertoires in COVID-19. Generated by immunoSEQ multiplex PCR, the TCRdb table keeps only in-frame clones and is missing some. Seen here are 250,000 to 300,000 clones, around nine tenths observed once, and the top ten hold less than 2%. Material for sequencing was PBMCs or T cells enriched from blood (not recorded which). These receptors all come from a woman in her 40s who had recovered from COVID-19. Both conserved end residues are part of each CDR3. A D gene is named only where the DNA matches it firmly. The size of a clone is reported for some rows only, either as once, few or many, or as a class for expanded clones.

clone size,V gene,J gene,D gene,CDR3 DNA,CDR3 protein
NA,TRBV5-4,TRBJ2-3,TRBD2,TGTGCCAGCAGCCTGGGACTAGCGGGAGACATAGTCTCAGATACGCAGTATTTT,CASSLGLAGDIVSDTQYF
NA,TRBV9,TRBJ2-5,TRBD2,TGTGCCAGCAGCCCGCTGACTAGCGGGGGGGAAGAGACCCAGTACTTC,CASSPLTSGGEETQYF
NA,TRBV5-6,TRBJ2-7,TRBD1,TGTGCCAGCAGCGACAGGGGGCCCTTGGACTACGAGCAGTACTTC,CASSDRGPLDYEQYF
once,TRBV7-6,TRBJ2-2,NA,TGTGCCAGCAGCCGGACCTACGGGAGCACCGGGGAGCTGTTTTTT,CASSRTYGSTGELFF
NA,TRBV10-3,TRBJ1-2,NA,TGTGCCATCAGTGAAGAACAGGACTATGGCTACACCTTC,CAISEEQDYGYTF
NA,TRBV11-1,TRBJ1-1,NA,TGTGCCAGCAGCTTAACTCGAATGAACACTGAAGCTTTCTTT,CASSLTRMNTEAFF
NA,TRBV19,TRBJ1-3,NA,TGTGCCAGTAGTATAGGGACATACTCTGGAAACACCATATATTTT,CASSIGTYSGNTIYF
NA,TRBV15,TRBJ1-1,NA,TGTGCCACCAGCGAGCACCACGGCACTGAAGCTTTCTTT,CATSEHHGTEAFF
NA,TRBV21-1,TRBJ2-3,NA,TGTGCCAGCAGCAAAGAAATAGCGGGAACAGATACGCAGTATTTT,CASSKEIAGTDTQYF
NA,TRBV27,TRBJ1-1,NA,TGTGCCAGCAGTATACAAAGGGGAACTGAAGCTTTCTTT,CASSIQRGTEAFF
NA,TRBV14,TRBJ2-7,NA,TGTGCCAGCAGCCAAGGCCCGGGAACCTACGAGCAGTACTTC,CASSQGPGTYEQYF
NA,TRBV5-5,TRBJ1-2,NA,TGTGCCAGCAGCTTAACAGGGTGGTACGGCTACACCTTC,CASSLTGWYGYTF
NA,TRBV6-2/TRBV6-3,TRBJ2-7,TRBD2,TGTGCCAGCAGTTCTCCGGGACTAGCGGTTACCTACGAGCAGTACTTC,CASSSPGLAVTYEQYF
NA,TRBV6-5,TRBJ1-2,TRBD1,TGTGCCAGCAGCTCGATGGACAGGTACTATGGCTACACCTTC,CASSSMDRYYGYTF
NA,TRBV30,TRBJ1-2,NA,TGTGCCTGGAGTACAATGGGGAGATTCTATGGCTACACCTTC,CAWSTMGRFYGYTF
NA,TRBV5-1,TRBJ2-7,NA,TGCGCCAGCAGCGTCCAGGGGGGCTACTACGAGCAGTACTTC,CASSVQGGYYEQYF
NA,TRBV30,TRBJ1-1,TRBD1,TGTGCCTGGAGCTTGACAGGGGTCACTGAAGCTTTCTTT,CAWSLTGVTEAFF
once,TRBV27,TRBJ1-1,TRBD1,TGTGCCAGCAGTCCGTACAGGGGGAGTCAGGCCGAAGCTTTCTTT,CASSPYRGSQAEAFF
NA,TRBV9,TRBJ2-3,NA,TGTGCCAGCAGCGGACACACAGATACGCAGTATTTT,CASSGHTDTQYF
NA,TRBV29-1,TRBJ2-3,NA,TGCAGCGCAGGACAAGGCTTTAGCACAGATACGCAGTATTTT,CSAGQGFSTDTQYF
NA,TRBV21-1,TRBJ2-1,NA,TGTGCCAGCGGGTTAGGGACTTGGATTGCTCGGGGCAATGAGCAGTTCTTC,CASGLGTWIARGNEQFF
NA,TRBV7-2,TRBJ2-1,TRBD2,TGTGCCGGGGGCGGGAGGGCCTCCTACAATGAGCAGTTCTTC,CAGGGRASYNEQFF
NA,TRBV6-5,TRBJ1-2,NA,TGTGCCAGCAGTTTATCCACAGGGTATCCGGGTGGCTACACCTTC,CASSLSTGYPGGYTF
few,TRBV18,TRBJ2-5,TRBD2,TGTGCCAGCTCACCAAGCGGGGGCCTGTCCTACCAAGAGACCCAGTACTTC,CASSPSGGLSYQETQYF
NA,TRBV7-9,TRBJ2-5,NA,TGTGCCAGCAGCTCCTCTTCGAGGGCCCAAGAGACCCAGTACTTC,CASSSSSRAQETQYF
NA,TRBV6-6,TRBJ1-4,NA,TGTGCCAGCAGTCCCCATACCGCAGGGTTCCAGGGTAATGAAAAACTGTTTTTT,CASSPHTAGFQGNEKLFF
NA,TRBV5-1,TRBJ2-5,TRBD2,TGCGCCAGCAGCTTGGGGGGACTAGCGGGAGGCATGCAAGAGACCCAGTACTTC,CASSLGGLAGGMQETQYF
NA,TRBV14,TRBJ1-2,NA,TGTGCCAGCAGCCCTGAGGGCTGGGATGGCTACACCTTC,CASSPEGWDGYTF
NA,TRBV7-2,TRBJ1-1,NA,TGTGCCAGCAGCTGGGAGAGCTCTGGCACTGAAGCTTTCTTT,CASSWESSGTEAFF
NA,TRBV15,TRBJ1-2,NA,TGTGCCACCAGCAGAGATCTAGAGGGATACACCTTC,CATSRDLEGYTF
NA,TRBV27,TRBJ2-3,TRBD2,TGTGCCAGCAGTGCCCAAAAACTAGCGGGAGTTTTCACAGATACGCAGTATTTT,CASSAQKLAGVFTDTQYF
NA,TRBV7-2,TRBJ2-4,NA,TGTGCCAGCACCCCTGCCGGGGATCTAGCCAAAAACATTCAGTACTTC,CASTPAGDLAKNIQYF
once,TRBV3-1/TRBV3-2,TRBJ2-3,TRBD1,TGTGCCAGCAGCCAACCGGGACAGGGATCAGATACGCAGTATTTT,CASSQPGQGSDTQYF
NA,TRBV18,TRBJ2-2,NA,TGTGCCAGCTCACCCCCTGACAGGATGCGGACCGGGGAGCTGTTTTTT,CASSPPDRMRTGELFF
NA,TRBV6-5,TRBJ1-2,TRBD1,TGTGCCAGCAGCCCCGCCGATCGGGACAGCTTCGTAGGGACCTTC,CASSPADRDSFVGTF
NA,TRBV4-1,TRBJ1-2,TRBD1,TGCGCCAGCAGACAGACAGGGAATTACGGCTACACCTTC,CASRQTGNYGYTF
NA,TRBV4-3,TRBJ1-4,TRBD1,TGCGCCAGCAGCCAATTGGGACAGCGAGATGAAAAACTGTTTTTT,CASSQLGQRDEKLFF
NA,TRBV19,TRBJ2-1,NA,TGTGCCAGTAGTATTCTGAAGAGCTCCTACAATGAGCAGTTCTTC,CASSILKSSYNEQFF
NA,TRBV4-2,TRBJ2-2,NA,TGTGCCAGCAGCCAAGAATGGCGGGCTGCGAACACCGGGGAGCTGTTTTTT,CASSQEWRAANTGELFF
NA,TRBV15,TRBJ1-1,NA,TGTGCCACCAGCAGACGGACAGACACTGAAGCTTTCTTT,CATSRRTDTEAFF
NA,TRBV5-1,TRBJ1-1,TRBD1,TGCGCCAGCAGCATCCGACAGGGGCAGAGCACTGAAGCTTTCTTT,CASSIRQGQSTEAFF
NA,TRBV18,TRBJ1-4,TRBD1,TGTGCCAGCTCACCACCCCGTGGGACAGGGGGCATCAATGAAAAACTGTTTTTT,CASSPPRGTGGINEKLFF
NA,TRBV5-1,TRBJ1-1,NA,TGCGCCAGCAGCTTGGGTGGCGGGGGCACTGAAGCTTTCTTT,CASSLGGGGTEAFF
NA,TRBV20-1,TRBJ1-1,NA,TGCAGTGCTAGGAGGAGGACTGAAGCTTTCTTT,CSARRRTEAFF
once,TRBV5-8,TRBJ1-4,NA,TGTGCCAGCAGTTTCGGGGAAAAACTGTTTTTT,CASSFGEKLFF
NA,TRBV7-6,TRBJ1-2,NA,TGTGCCAGCAGCCAAGGTCCCGGGACACCTATCTATGGCTACACCTTC,CASSQGPGTPIYGYTF
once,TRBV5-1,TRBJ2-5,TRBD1,TGCGCCAGCAGTCCGACAGGGAGAGGAGAGACCCAGTACTTC,CASSPTGRGETQYF
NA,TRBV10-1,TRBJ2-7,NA,TGCGCCAGAGGCGGGTACGAGCAGTACTTC,CARGGYEQYF
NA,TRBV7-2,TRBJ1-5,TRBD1,TGTGCCAGCAGCCTACACCCGGGACAGACTAATCAGCCCCAGCATTTT,CASSLHPGQTNQPQHF
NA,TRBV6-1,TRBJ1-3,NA,TGTGCCAGCAGTGAATGGGAGCCACCTGGAGACACCATATATTTT,CASSEWEPPGDTIYF
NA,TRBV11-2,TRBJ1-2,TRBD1,TGTGCCAGCAGCTTAGTACAGGGGACCTATGGCTACACCTTC,CASSLVQGTYGYTF
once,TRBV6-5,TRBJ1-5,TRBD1,TGTGCCAGCAGACGAGACAGGGGTGGTCAGCCCCAGCATTTT,CASRRDRGGQPQHF